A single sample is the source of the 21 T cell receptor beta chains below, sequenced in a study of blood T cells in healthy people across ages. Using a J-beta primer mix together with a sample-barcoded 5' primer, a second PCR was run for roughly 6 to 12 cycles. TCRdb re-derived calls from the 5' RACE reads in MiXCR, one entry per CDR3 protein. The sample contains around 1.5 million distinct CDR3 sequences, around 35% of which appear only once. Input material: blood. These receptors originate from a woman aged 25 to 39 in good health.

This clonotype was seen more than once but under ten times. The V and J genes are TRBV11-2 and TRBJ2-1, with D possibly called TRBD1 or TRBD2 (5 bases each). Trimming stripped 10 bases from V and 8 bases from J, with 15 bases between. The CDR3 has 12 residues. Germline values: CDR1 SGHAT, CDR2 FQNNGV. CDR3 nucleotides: TGTGCCAACGGGGCCCGCCGGGATGAGCAGTTCTTC. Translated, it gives CANGARRDEQFF.

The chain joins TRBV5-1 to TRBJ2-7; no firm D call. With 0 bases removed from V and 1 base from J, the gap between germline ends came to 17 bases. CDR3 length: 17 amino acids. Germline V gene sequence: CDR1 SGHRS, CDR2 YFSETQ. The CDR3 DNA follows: TGCGCCAGCAGCTTGGAAGTAGGCCGAGATAGGTCCTACGAGCAGTACTTC. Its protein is CASSLEVGRDRSYEQYF. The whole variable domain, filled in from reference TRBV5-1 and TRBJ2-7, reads KAGVTQTPRYLIKTRGQQVTLSCSPISGHRSVSWYQQTPGQGLQFLFEYFSETQRNKGNFPGRFSGRQFSNSRSEMNVSTLELGDSALYLCASSLEVGRDRSYEQYFGPGTRLTVT.

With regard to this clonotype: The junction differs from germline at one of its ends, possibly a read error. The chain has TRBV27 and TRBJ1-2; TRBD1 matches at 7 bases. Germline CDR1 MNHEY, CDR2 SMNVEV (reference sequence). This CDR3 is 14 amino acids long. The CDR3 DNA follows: TGTGCCTGCAGTTTGAGGGGGCGAGTCTATGGCTACACCTTC. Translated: CACSLRGRVYGYTF.

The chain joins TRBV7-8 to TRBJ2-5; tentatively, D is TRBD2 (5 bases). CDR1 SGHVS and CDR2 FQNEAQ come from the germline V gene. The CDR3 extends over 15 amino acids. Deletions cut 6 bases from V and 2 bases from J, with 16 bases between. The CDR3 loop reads CASSISGGKQETQYF. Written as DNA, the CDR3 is TGTGCCAGCAGTATCAGCGGCGGAAAACAAGAGACCCAGTACTTC.

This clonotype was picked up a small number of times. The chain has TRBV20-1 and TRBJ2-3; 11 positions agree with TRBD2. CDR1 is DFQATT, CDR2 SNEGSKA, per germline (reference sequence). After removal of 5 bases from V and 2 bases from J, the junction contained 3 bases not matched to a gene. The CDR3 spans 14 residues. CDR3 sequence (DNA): TGCAGTGCTGGACTAGCGGGCTACACAGATACGCAGTATTTT. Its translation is CSAGLAGYTDTQYF.

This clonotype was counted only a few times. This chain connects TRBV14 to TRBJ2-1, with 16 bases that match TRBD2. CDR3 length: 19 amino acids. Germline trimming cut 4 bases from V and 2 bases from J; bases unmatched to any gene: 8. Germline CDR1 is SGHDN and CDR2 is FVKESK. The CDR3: CASSPPGLAGGSPYNEQFF. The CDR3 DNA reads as TGTGCCAGCAGCCCACCGGGACTAGCGGGAGGGTCCCCCTACAATGAGCAGTTCTTC. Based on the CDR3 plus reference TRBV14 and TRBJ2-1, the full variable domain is EAGVTQFPSHSVIEKGQTVTLRCDPISGHDNLYWYRRVMGKEIKFLLHFVKESKQDESGMPNNRFLAERTGGTYSTLKVQPAELEDSGVYFCASSPPGLAGGSPYNEQFFGPGTRLTVL.

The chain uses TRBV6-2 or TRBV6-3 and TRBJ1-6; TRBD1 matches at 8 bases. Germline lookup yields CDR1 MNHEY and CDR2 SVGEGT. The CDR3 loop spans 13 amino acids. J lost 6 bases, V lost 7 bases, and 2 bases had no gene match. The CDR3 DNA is TGTGCCAGCACCAGGGGGCCTAATTCACCCCTCCACTTT. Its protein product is CASTRGPNSPLHF.

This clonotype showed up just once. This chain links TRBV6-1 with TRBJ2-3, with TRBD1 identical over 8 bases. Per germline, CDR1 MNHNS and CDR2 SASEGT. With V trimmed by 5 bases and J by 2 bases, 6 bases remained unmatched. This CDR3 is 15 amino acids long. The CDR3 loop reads CASSRTGQYTDTQYF. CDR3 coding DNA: TGTGCCAGCAGTCGGACAGGGCAATACACAGATACGCAGTATTTT.

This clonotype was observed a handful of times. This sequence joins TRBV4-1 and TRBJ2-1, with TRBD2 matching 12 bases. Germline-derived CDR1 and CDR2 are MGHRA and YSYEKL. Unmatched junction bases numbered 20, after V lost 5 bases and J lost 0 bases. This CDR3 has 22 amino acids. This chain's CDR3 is CASSGVKSPGTSGLSSYNEQFF. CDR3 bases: TGCGCCAGCAGCGGAGTAAAATCCCCCGGGACTAGCGGGTTGAGCTCCTACAATGAGCAGTTCTTC.

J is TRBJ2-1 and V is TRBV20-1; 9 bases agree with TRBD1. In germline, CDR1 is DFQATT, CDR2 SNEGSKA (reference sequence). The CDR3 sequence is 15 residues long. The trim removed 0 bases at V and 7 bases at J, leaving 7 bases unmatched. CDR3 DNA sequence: TGCAGTGCTAGAGATGGGACAGGGACCGGGAATGAGCAGTTCTTC. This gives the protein CSARDGTGTGNEQFF.

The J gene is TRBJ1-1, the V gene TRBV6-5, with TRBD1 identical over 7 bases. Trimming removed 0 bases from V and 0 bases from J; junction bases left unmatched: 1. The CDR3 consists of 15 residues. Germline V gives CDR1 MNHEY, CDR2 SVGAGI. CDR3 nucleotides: TGTGCCAGCAGTTACTCGACAGGGTTGAACACTGAAGCTTTCTTT. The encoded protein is CASSYSTGLNTEAFF.

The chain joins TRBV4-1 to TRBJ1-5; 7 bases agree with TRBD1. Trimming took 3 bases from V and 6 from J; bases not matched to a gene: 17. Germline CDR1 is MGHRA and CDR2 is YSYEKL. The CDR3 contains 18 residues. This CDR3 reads CASSQTGSAGKSGQPQHF. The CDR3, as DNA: TGCGCCAGCAGCCAGACAGGGTCGGCGGGGAAGTCCGGTCAGCCCCAGCATTTT.

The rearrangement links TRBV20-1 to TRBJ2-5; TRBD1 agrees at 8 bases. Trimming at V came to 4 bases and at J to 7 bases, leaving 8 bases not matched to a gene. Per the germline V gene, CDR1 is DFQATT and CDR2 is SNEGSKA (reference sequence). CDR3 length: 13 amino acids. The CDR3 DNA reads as TGCAGTGCTAAACGCGGACAGGGAGGGACCCAGTACTTC. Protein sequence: CSAKRGQGGTQYF.

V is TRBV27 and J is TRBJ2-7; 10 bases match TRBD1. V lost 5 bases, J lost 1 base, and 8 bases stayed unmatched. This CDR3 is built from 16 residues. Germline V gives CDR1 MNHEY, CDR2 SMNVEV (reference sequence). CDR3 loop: CASSPGPGQGSYEQYF. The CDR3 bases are TGTGCCAGCAGTCCTGGGCCGGGACAGGGGTCCTACGAGCAGTACTTC.

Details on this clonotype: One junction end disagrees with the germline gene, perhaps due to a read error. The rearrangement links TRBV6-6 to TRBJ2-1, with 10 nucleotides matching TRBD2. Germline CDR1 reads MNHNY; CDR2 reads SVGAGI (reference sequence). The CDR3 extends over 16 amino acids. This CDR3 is CTSSDRLAGHYNEQFF. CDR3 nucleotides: TGTACCAGCAGTGACAGACTAGCGGGCCACTACAATGAGCAGTTCTTC.

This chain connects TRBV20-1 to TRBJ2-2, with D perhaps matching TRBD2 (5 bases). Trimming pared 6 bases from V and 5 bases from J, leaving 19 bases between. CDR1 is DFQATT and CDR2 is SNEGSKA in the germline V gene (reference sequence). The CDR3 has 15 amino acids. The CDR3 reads CSARRRGSLTGELFF. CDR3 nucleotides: TGCAGTGCCCGAAGGAGAGGGAGTTTGACCGGGGAGCTGTTTTTT.

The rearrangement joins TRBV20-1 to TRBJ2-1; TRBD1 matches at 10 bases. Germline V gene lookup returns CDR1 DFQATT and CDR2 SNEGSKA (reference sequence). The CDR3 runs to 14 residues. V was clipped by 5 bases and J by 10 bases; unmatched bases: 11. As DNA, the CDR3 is TGCAGTGCTGCGACAGGGGGCGCCCCGACCGAGCAGTTCTTC. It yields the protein CSAATGGAPTEQFF.

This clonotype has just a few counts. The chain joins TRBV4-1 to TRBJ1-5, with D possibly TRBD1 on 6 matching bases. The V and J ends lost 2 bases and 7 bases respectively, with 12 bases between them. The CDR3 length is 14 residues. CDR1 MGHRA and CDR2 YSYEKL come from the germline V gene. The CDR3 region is CASSQQGSRQPQHF. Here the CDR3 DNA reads TGCGCCAGCAGCCAACAGGGGAGCCGCCAGCCCCAGCATTTT.

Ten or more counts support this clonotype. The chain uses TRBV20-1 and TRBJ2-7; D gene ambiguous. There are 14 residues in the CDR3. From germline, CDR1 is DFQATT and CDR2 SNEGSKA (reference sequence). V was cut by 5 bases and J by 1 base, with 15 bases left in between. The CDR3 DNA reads TGCAGTGCTCAAGGTCGGCTAATGTCCTACGAGCAGTACTTC. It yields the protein CSAQGRLMSYEQYF.

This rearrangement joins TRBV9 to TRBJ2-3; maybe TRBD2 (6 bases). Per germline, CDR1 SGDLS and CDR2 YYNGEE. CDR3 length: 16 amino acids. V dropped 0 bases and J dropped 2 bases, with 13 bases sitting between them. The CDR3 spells CASSVVGGRDTDTQYF. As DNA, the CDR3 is TGTGCCAGCAGCGTAGTTGGAGGGCGAGACACAGATACGCAGTATTTT.

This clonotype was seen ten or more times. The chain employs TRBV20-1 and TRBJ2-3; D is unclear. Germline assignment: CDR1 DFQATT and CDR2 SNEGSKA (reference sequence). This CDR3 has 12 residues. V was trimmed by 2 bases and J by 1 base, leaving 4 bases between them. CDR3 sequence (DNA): TGCAGTGCTAGACATCGCACAGATACGCAGTATTTT. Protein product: CSARHRTDTQYF.